This TCR beta chain is drawn from a study of T cell responses to AZD1222 COVID-19 vaccine. V lost 5 bases, J lost 2 bases, and 4 bases lay in between. CDR3 length: 12 amino acids. Per germline, CDR1 MDHEN and CDR2 SYDVKM. Whole-study results and caveats: Sampling that yielded the repertoires occurred only after the peak T cell response. The study found Spike-specific TCR breadth and depth rose after two AZD1222 doses.

Notes on this clone: Its antigen remains unidentified.

Profiling relied on immunoSEQ multiplex PCR, and the TCRdb table lists in-frame clones only, not all of them. The sample lists some 88,000 clones, around 90% occurring once. The receptor's source is an adult in good health. The sample consisted of peripheral blood, taken on day 0 of AZD1222 vaccination. The J gene is TRBJ2-1, the V gene TRBV28; no clear D gene. The CDR3 sequence: CASSLTYNEQFF. DNA for the CDR3: TGTGCCAGCAGTCTCACCTACAATGAGCAGTTCTTC.